Each of the 20 T cell receptor beta chains below was sequenced from the same sample in a study of shared clonotypes between healthy human individuals. Only in-frame clones appear in the TCRdb table, and some are missing; sequencing was by immunoSEQ multiplex PCR. The sample includes around 2,000,000 clones, about 94% of them seen just once. CD45RO-negative, CCR7-positively selected cells formed the naive CD8 fraction, excluding terminally differentiated effector memory CD45RA+ cells. Sequencing was carried out using naive CD8+ T cells sorted from blood. These receptors all stem from a man aged 18 to 29 in good health.

CDR3 region: CASTPYGTGLGELFF. The DNA of the CDR3 is TGTGCCAGCACTCCTTATGGGACAGGGTTGGGGGAGCTGTTTTTT. The V call is TRBV28, the J call TRBJ2-2, with TRBD1 identical over 9 bases. V lost 7 bases, J lost 8 bases, and 11 bases stayed unmatched. The length of the CDR3 is 15 residues. From germline, CDR1 is MDHEN and CDR2 SYDVKM. The full variable domain, completed using reference TRBV28 and TRBJ2-2, is DVKVTQSSRYLVKRTGEKVFLECVQDMDHENMFWYRQDPGLGLRLIYFSYDVKMKEKGDIPEGYSVSREKKERFSLILESASTNQTSMYLCASTPYGTGLGELFFGEGSRLTVL.

Regarding this clone: The sample has other DNA sequences that encode this CDR3 too. This chain connects TRBV7-9 to TRBJ1-1; 8 bases line up with TRBD1. The germline V gene has CDR1 SEHNR and CDR2 FQNEAQ (reference sequence). Trimming at V came to 5 bases and at J to 0 bases, leaving 5 bases not matched to a gene. The CDR3 extends over 15 amino acids. CDR3 protein: CASSPGQGMNTEAFF. CDR3 DNA: TGTGCCAGCAGCCCCGGACAGGGCATGAACACTGAAGCTTTCTTT.

The V gene is TRBV13, the J gene TRBJ2-3; possible D gene TRBD2, 6 bases. Trimming cost V 5 bases and J 1 base, with 13 bases left between them. The CDR3 is 15 residues long. The germline V gene has CDR1 PRHDT and CDR2 FYEKMQ (reference sequence). The CDR3 nucleotides read TGTGCCAGCAGCGTAGAGCGGGCCGGCACAGATACGCAGTATTTT. This gives the protein CASSVERAGTDTQYF.

J is TRBJ2-5 and V is TRBV30; 12 bases line up with TRBD2. Germline CDR1 reads GTSNPN; CDR2 reads SVGIG (reference sequence). The CDR3 runs 17 residues. V was clipped by 2 bases and J by 1 base; unmatched bases: 8. In nucleotides, the CDR3 is TGTGCCTGGAGTAGCCTAGCGGGAGGGCCGCCCCAAGAGACCCAGTACTTC. It codes for CAWSSLAGGPPQETQYF.

This sequence joins TRBV2 and TRBJ2-7; D not certain. Germline V lookup: CDR1 SNHLY, CDR2 FYNNEI. The ends were cut back, 7 bases at V and 1 base at J, with 8 bases in the middle. The CDR3 runs 12 residues. For the CDR3, the DNA is TGTGCCAGCACCACCGGATCCTACGAGCAGTACTTC. This sequence encodes CASTTGSYEQYF.

The chain joins TRBV9 to TRBJ2-2, with 16 positions matching TRBD2. Germline CDR1 and CDR2: SGDLS and YYNGEE. This CDR3 comprises 19 residues. V was pared by 3 bases and J by 3 bases, with 8 bases of the junction left unmatched. DNA for the CDR3: TGTGCCAGCAGCGCACCGGGACTAGCGGGAGGGCTGTACACCGGGGAGCTGTTTTTT. This gives the protein CASSAPGLAGGLYTGELFF.

The rearrangement uses TRBV4-3 and TRBJ2-3, with TRBD2 matching over 14 bases. V lost 4 bases, J lost 3 bases, and 6 bases stayed unmatched. The V gene's germline CDR1 is LGHNA and CDR2 YSLEER. CDR3 length: 17 amino acids. DNA of the CDR3: TGCGCCAGCAGCCCGGTCGGACTAGCGGGAGGAACAGATACGCAGTATTTT. Encoded protein: CASSPVGLAGGTDTQYF.

V usage is TRBV27 and J usage is TRBJ2-2, with D hard to call. The CDR3 has 13 amino acids. CDR1 is MNHEY, CDR2 SMNVEV, per germline (reference sequence). Trimming took 1 base from V and 6 from J, leaving 6 bases between them. The DNA for the CDR3 is TGTGCCAGCAGTTTATATGGACCCGGGGAGCTGTTTTTT. It encodes CASSLYGPGELFF.

This chain links TRBV19 with TRBJ1-3, with no clear D. The CDR3 covers 14 residues. The germline V and J ends were trimmed by 8 bases and 0 bases, with 11 bases remaining between them. Germline CDR1 is LNHDA and CDR2 is SQIVND (reference sequence). CDR3 sequence: CASDDTASGNTIYF. The CDR3 bases are TGTGCCAGTGACGACACTGCCTCTGGAAACACCATATATTTT.

J is TRBJ2-1 and V is TRBV4-1, with D unclear. Per germline, CDR1 MGHRA and CDR2 YSYEKL. The length of the CDR3 is 15 residues. V shed 4 bases and J shed 2 bases, with 12 bases lying between them. The CDR3 bases are TGCGCCAGCAGCCCCCTCCGGAGCCCCTACAATGAGCAGTTCTTC. Translation gives CASSPLRSPYNEQFF.

The chain uses TRBV7-9 and TRBJ2-7; 11 nucleotides line up with TRBD2. V shed 7 bases and J 6 bases; nucleotides not matched to a gene: 8. CDR1 and CDR2 from the germline V gene are SEHNR and FQNEAQ (reference sequence). This CDR3 is built from 14 residues. The CDR3 nucleotides read TGTGCCAGCACCATGGGGACTAGCGGCTTCGAGCAGTACTTC. Translation: CASTMGTSGFEQYF. The whole variable domain, filled in from reference TRBV7-9 and TRBJ2-7, reads DTGVSQNPRHKITKRGQNVTFRCDPISEHNRLYWYRQTLGQGPEFLTYFQNEAQLEKSRLLSDRFSAERPKGSFSTLEIQRTEQGDSAMYLCASTMGTSGFEQYFGPGTRLTVT.

This sequence joins TRBV5-1 and TRBJ1-2; 9 bases fit TRBD1. The germline V gene has CDR1 SGHRS and CDR2 YFSETQ. This CDR3 has 16 residues. V was pared by 0 bases and J by 8 bases, with 11 bases of the junction left unmatched. The CDR3 bases are TGCGCCAGCAGCTTGGGAACGGGACAGGGATGGGGCGGCTACACCTTC. This translates into CASSLGTGQGWGGYTF.

The rearrangement joins TRBV27 to TRBJ2-1; the D gene is possibly TRBD1 (5 bases). The germline V and J ends were trimmed by 2 bases and 8 bases, with 19 bases remaining between them. The V gene's germline CDR1 is MNHEY and CDR2 SMNVEV (reference sequence). The CDR3 contains 16 residues. The CDR3 region is CASSLRGPEAGDEQFF. In DNA, the CDR3 is TGTGCCAGCAGTTTAAGGGGCCCTGAGGCAGGCGATGAGCAGTTCTTC.

J is TRBJ2-7 and V is TRBV6-6; maybe TRBD1 (5 bases). This CDR3 spans 14 amino acids. Germline CDR1 reads MNHNY; CDR2 reads SVGAGI (reference sequence). V dropped 0 bases and J dropped 5 bases, with 11 bases sitting between them. CDR3 residues: CASSYSVQGNEQYF. CDR3 DNA sequence: TGTGCCAGCAGTTACTCGGTGCAGGGAAACGAGCAGTACTTC.

The V and J genes are TRBV13 and TRBJ2-1; 10 nucleotides align to TRBD2. V lost 5 bases and J lost 8; bases outside the gene matches: 9. The CDR3 is 15 residues long. Germline V lookup: CDR1 PRHDT, CDR2 FYEKMQ (reference sequence). The CDR3, as DNA: TGTGCCAGCAGCCCCCCGTCCAGCGGGGGGGATGAGCAGTTCTTC. Protein: CASSPPSSGGDEQFF.

The J gene is TRBJ2-1, the V gene TRBV5-4, with 7 bases aligning to TRBD2. Germline CDR1 and CDR2: SGHNT and YYREEE (reference sequence). The CDR3 extends over 14 amino acids. V shed 3 bases, J shed 1 base, and the junction held 1 base outside the gene matches. In nucleotides, the CDR3 is TGTGCCAGCAGCTCTAGCGGATCCTACAATGAGCAGTTCTTC. Its translation is CASSSSGSYNEQFF. Based on the CDR3 plus reference TRBV5-4 and TRBJ2-1, the full variable domain is ETGVTQSPTHLIKTRGQQVTLRCSSQSGHNTVSWYQQALGQGPQFIFQYYREEENGRGNFPPRFSGLQFPNYSSELNVNALELDDSALYLCASSSSGSYNEQFFGPGTRLTVL.

The sample holds one count of this clone. The sample contains more than one DNA sequence encoding this CDR3. This chain links TRBV5-1 with TRBJ2-5; D is undetermined. Germline V gene data show CDR1 as SGHRS and CDR2 as YFSETQ. The length of the CDR3 is 13 residues. V lost 0 bases, J lost 4 bases, and 7 bases lay in between. The CDR3 reads CASSLEVPETQYF. In nucleotides, the CDR3 is TGCGCCAGCAGCTTGGAGGTACCAGAGACCCAGTACTTC. Variable domain in full (rest from reference TRBV5-1 and TRBJ2-5): KAGVTQTPRYLIKTRGQQVTLSCSPISGHRSVSWYQQTPGQGLQFLFEYFSETQRNKGNFPGRFSGRQFSNSRSEMNVSTLELGDSALYLCASSLEVPETQYFGPGTRLLVL.

The chain is built from TRBV4-1 and TRBJ2-2; weak D call: TRBD1 (6 bases). The CDR3 is made up of 16 amino acids. V lost 4 bases, J lost 2 bases, and 14 bases lay in between. CDR1 and CDR2 (germline): MGHRA, YSYEKL. CDR3 residues: CASSPLGGQNTGELFF. CDR3 sequence (DNA): TGCGCCAGCAGCCCCTTAGGGGGACAAAACACCGGGGAGCTGTTTTTT.

With respect to this clone: Other DNA sequences of this sample code for an identical CDR3. V gene TRBV14 combines with J gene TRBJ1-2; unclear D gene. The V gene lost 0 bases and the J gene lost 4 bases, with 6 bases spanning the gap. Looked up from germline, CDR1 is SGHDN and CDR2 is FVKESK. The CDR3 contains 13 residues. CDR3 loop: CASSQDRLYGYTF. The CDR3 bases are TGTGCCAGCAGCCAAGACAGACTCTATGGCTACACCTTC.

This rearrangement joins TRBV4-1 to TRBJ2-7; D possibly matches TRBD1 or TRBD2 (5 bases each). V lost 0 bases and J 7 bases, leaving 13 bases between the germline ends. CDR1 and CDR2 (germline): MGHRA, YSYEKL. The CDR3 is made up of 14 amino acids. DNA of the CDR3: TGCGCCAGCAGCCAAGAACCGGGACCGCGGGAGCAGTACTTC. It yields the protein CASSQEPGPREQYF.